The next 3 T cell receptor beta chains were all read from a single sample in a study of tissue T cells after allogeneic stem cell transplantation. The data were produced by immunoSEQ multiplex PCR, yet TCRdb's version contains in-frame clones alone and is incomplete. Of 7,500 to 10,000 clones in the sample, approximately 47% were seen once. Sample time point: mouse harvest day 7 after allogeneic transplant. Mouse grafts combined 10^7 T-cell-depleted bone marrow cells with 10^6 splenic CD5+ T cells. What was sequenced was gut tissue. All receptors derive from a female BALB/c mouse given C57BL/6 T cells with graft-versus-host disease after an allogeneic hematopoietic cell transplant.

This clone appeared a single time. All gene names here are mouse names. From the germline J gene comes the end of the CDR3, since the read stops 1 residue before it. The chain employs TRBV5 and TRBJ2-1; 10 nucleotides match TRBD2. From germline, CDR1 is LGHNA and CDR2 YNLKQL (reference sequence). The CDR3 is 16 residues long. J was trimmed by 4 bases and V by 0 bases; bases with no gene match: 3. The CDR3 sequence is CASSQEGDWGYAEQFF. The covered CDR3 bases are TGTGCCAGCAGCCAAGAGGGGGACTGGGGATATGCTGAGCAGTTC.

As to this clone: Mouse gene names and germline throughout. The read terminates 1 residue before the CDR3 end, so the remaining end is supplied by the germline J gene. J is TRBJ1-1 and V is TRBV19; D unclear. Trimming pared 6 bases from V and 0 bases from J, leaving 6 bases between. There are 12 residues in the CDR3. From germline, CDR1 is FNHDT and CDR2 SITEND (reference sequence). CDR3 sequence: CASTRTNTEVFF. CDR3 bases read: TGTGCCAGCACCCGAACAAACACAGAAGTCTTC.

By share, this clone ranks as medium-sized (0.01 to 0.1%). All gene names here are mouse names. The read ends 1 residue early relative to the CDR3; the germline J gene fills the gap. The V gene is TRBV1, the J gene TRBJ1-1; D is ambiguous. Trimming left V 1 base short and J 1 base short, with 4 bases between. The CDR3 runs to 13 residues. The germline V gene has CDR1 NSQYPW and CDR2 LRSPGD (reference sequence). Partial CDR3 DNA: TGCACCTGCAGTGCAGGGGGAAACACAGAAGTCTTC. Protein sequence: CTCSAGGNTEVF. The entire CDR3 protein is CTCSAGGNTEVFF.